Each of the 15 T cell receptor beta chains below was sequenced from the same sample in a study of response to subunit inactivated influenza vaccine. TCRdb analysed the RT-PCR reads with MiXCR anew, one entry per CDR3 protein. Of about 570,000 distinct CDR3 sequences in the sample, about 11% were seen once. This sample was also put to use in a study of T cells expressing NK-cell markers. That source notes: Template switching by 5'RACE with UMIs generated the TCR beta cDNA.

Sequences were derived from PBMCs from blood, sampled on the day of vaccination. The receptors derive from a man aged 50 to 60 who received an inactivated influenza vaccine.

The CDR3 here is CASRRASESTDTQYF. For the CDR3, the DNA is TGCGCCAGCAGGAGAGCATCGGAAAGCACAGATACGCAGTATTTT. V is TRBV5-1 and J is TRBJ2-3; no clear D. CDR3 length equals 15 residues. In germline, CDR1 is SGHRS, CDR2 YFSETQ. V lost 5 bases and J lost 0, with 13 bases in between.

The chain couples TRBV5-1 to TRBJ2-3; D call uncertain. The V end was cut by 1 base, the J end by 4 bases, with 4 bases between. The CDR3 spans 12 residues. Germline CDR1 and CDR2: SGHRS and YFSETQ. The CDR3, as DNA: TGCGCCAGCAGCTTGTTGCCAGATACGCAGTATTTT. This sequence encodes CASSLLPDTQYF.

This clonotype was counted a few times. The chain combines TRBV20-1 with TRBJ2-2, with 15 positions matching TRBD2. CDR3 length: 16 residues. V shed 6 bases and J 3 bases; nucleotides not matched to a gene: 5. Germline-derived CDR1 and CDR2 are DFQATT and SNEGSKA (reference sequence). CDR3 region: CSARTSGGGYTGELFF. The CDR3, as DNA: TGCAGTGCCCGGACTAGCGGGGGGGGTTACACCGGGGAGCTGTTTTTT.

The CDR3: CSVEGQAEQETQYF. The CDR3 nucleotides are TGCAGCGTTGAAGGACAGGCCGAACAAGAGACCCAGTACTTC. The chain carries TRBV29-1 and TRBJ2-5, with D maybe TRBD1 (6 bases). Germline CDR1 and CDR2: SQVTM and ANQGSEA. V was cut by 1 base and J by 2 bases, with 11 bases left in between. This CDR3 spans 14 amino acids.

The chain carries TRBV20-1 and TRBJ1-5; D perhaps matches TRBD1 (6 bases). Germline V lookup: CDR1 DFQATT, CDR2 SNEGSKA (reference sequence). V lost 3 bases, J lost 7 bases, and 19 bases lay in between. CDR3 length: 15 amino acids. The chain's CDR3 is CSARAGQSSGQPQHF. As DNA, the CDR3 is TGCAGTGCTAGGGCTGGACAGTCCTCGGGGCAGCCCCAGCATTTT.

This chain's CDR3 is CASSVGGGTEQYF. The CDR3 DNA follows: TGTGCCAGCAGTGTGGGCGGGGGTACCGAGCAGTACTTC. The rearrangement links TRBV2 to TRBJ2-7, with TRBD2 matching 7 bases. Germline CDR1 reads SNHLY; CDR2 reads FYNNEI. The CDR3 is 13 residues long. V was clipped by 4 bases and J by 6 bases; unmatched bases: 6.

This clonotype was observed a few times. This rearrangement joins TRBV7-8 to TRBJ2-7; D possibly uses TRBD1 or TRBD2 (5 bases each). V was clipped by 5 bases and J by 1 base, with 15 bases between them. The CDR3 extends over 15 amino acids. Germline V gene lookup returns CDR1 SGHVS and CDR2 FQNEAQ. The CDR3 sequence: CASSRSRDRSYEQYF. The CDR3 region has the DNA TGTGCCAGCAGCCGGAGCCGGGACCGGTCCTACGAGCAGTACTTC.

This clonotype appeared a few times. V and J are TRBV10-3 and TRBJ2-3; 9 bases line up with TRBD2. With 2 bases clipped from V and 6 bases from J, the junction kept 6 bases outside the gene matches. CDR1 and CDR2 (germline): ENHRY, SYGVKD. The CDR3 runs 15 residues. CDR3 loop: CAISESGRPGDTQYF. The CDR3 bases are TGTGCCATCAGTGAGAGCGGGAGGCCGGGGGATACGCAGTATTTT.

This clonotype was picked up a small number of times. The chain links TRBV19 to TRBJ2-2, with 10 bases that match TRBD1. CDR3 size: 15 residues. With 5 bases clipped from V and 4 bases from J, the junction kept 4 bases outside the gene matches. Germline V lookup: CDR1 LNHDA, CDR2 SQIVND (reference sequence). The CDR3 DNA sequence: TGTGCCAGTAGTTCGGACAGGGGGAGCACCGGGGAGCTGTTTTTT. Its protein is CASSSDRGSTGELFF.

The chain joins TRBV30 to TRBJ2-1; 12 bases fit TRBD1. V shed 0 bases, J shed 9 bases, and the junction held 6 bases outside the gene matches. CDR3 length: 15 amino acids. Germline lookup yields CDR1 GTSNPN and CDR2 SVGIG (reference sequence). CDR3 sequence: CAWSVGTGGMGEQFF. CDR3 sequence (DNA): TGTGCCTGGAGTGTCGGGACAGGGGGCATGGGTGAGCAGTTCTTC.

The rearrangement uses TRBV28 and TRBJ2-7; no firm D call. The CDR3 has 13 amino acids. Per germline, CDR1 MDHEN and CDR2 SYDVKM. Deletions cut 5 bases from V and 3 bases from J, with 11 bases between. CDR3 sequence reads: CASSPPFSYEQYF. In nucleotides, the CDR3 is TGTGCCAGCAGTCCTCCCTTTAGCTACGAGCAGTACTTC.

The chain employs TRBV18 and TRBJ1-5, with TRBD1 matching over 7 bases. The CDR3 spans 16 residues. Germline trimming cut 5 bases from V and 4 bases from J; bases unmatched to any gene: 11. Germline V CDR1 and CDR2: KGHSH, LQKENI. The CDR3 DNA sequence: TGTGCCAGCTCATCAAGTACAGGGGCTCCAAATCAGCCCCAGCATTTT. It codes for CASSSSTGAPNQPQHF. Full variable domain (outside the CDR3, taken from reference TRBV18 and TRBJ1-5): NAGVMQNPRHLVRRRGQEARLRCSPMKGHSHVYWYRQLPEEGLKFMVYLQKENIIDESGMPKERFSAEFPKEGPSILRIQQVVRGDSAAYFCASSSSTGAPNQPQHFGDGTRLSIL.

This clonotype was seen only a few times. CDR3 loop: CASSQSFGRVNEQYF. CDR3 DNA sequence: TGCGCCAGCAGCCAAAGCTTCGGCAGGGTGAACGAGCAGTACTTC. V and J are TRBV4-1 and TRBJ2-7; possible D gene TRBD1, 5 bases. CDR1 MGHRA and CDR2 YSYEKL come from the germline V gene. V shed 2 bases and J shed 5 bases, with 16 bases lying between them. CDR3 length equals 15 residues.

V and J are TRBV19 and TRBJ2-2, with 8 bases fitting TRBD1. The CDR3 is made up of 16 amino acids. The junction had 11 bases not matched to a gene; V was cut back by 7 bases and J by 4 bases. Looked up from germline, CDR1 is LNHDA and CDR2 is SQIVND (reference sequence). CDR3 amino acids: CASTRTGSPSTGELFF. The CDR3 region has the DNA TGTGCCAGTACCCGGACAGGGAGCCCCAGCACCGGGGAGCTGTTTTTT.

This clonotype appeared a few times. CDR3 residues: CASSRSQRYNSPLHF. The CDR3, as DNA: TGTGCCAGCAGTCGGTCACAGAGATATAATTCACCCCTCCACTTT. This sequence joins TRBV27 and TRBJ1-6; no definite D call. The CDR3 consists of 15 residues. The germline V gene encodes CDR1 MNHEY and CDR2 SMNVEV (reference sequence). The ends were cut back, 5 bases at V and 4 bases at J, with 12 bases in the middle.